The 7 T cell receptor beta chains in this list originate from one sample, sequenced in a study of T-cell reconstitution after alpha-beta-depleted transplantation in children (dated by TCRdb to about 2016). Library prep was done by PCR. Instrument on record: Illumina HiSeq 2500. TCR libraries were prepared with molecular barcoding, using unique molecular identifiers to normalize TCRbeta repertoire quantification. TCRdb trimmed public reads at Q25 via fastp, called clones via MiXCR and kept in-frame beta chains. CDR3 protein duplicates are merged, each entry listing the most common genes and DNA. A total of some 490,000 distinct CDR3 sequences appear in this sample, 9.5% to 15% of them only once. The ten largest account for approximately 5.4% of the sample. The sequences come from PBMCs from the stem cell graft donor, collected from the stem cell graft. These TCRs come from a human donor who donated a stem cell graft to a child with combined immunodeficiency.

The chain carries TRBV7-9 and TRBJ1-2; a possible D gene is TRBD1 (6 bases). Germline V gene data show CDR1 as SEHNR and CDR2 as FQNEAQ (reference sequence). With 3 bases removed from V and 6 bases from J, the gap between germline ends came to 17 bases. This CDR3 is built from 15 residues. The CDR3 reads CASSFGTGTADGYTF. The CDR3 nucleotides are TGTGCCAGCAGCTTTGGTACAGGGACTGCTGATGGCTACACCTTC.

The chain links TRBV6-5 to TRBJ1-2; D is possibly TRBD1 (6 bases). CDR3 length: 15 residues. Trimming shortened V by 4 bases and J by 4 bases, and 16 bases separated the two germline ends. The germline V gene has CDR1 MNHEY and CDR2 SVGAGI. The CDR3 loop is CASSSDSQGTYGYTF. For the CDR3, the DNA is TGTGCCAGCAGTTCCGACTCACAGGGAACCTATGGCTACACCTTC.

There are a few counts of this clonotype. This chain uses TRBV6-5 with TRBJ2-3; 7 bases line up with TRBD2. The germline V gene encodes CDR1 MNHEY and CDR2 SVGAGI. CDR3 length equals 15 residues. J was trimmed by 6 bases and V by 2 bases; bases with no gene match: 8. The CDR3 loop is CASSYTPTSRDTQYF. CDR3 sequence (DNA): TGTGCCAGCAGTTACACTCCGACTAGCCGCGATACGCAGTATTTT.

CDR3 in DNA: TGTGCCACCAGAGACCCCGACAGGGGGCAGGGGGAGCAGTACTTC. Translated: CATRDPDRGQGEQYF. The J gene is TRBJ2-7, the V gene TRBV10-3; 10 nucleotides agree with TRBD1. Per germline, CDR1 ENHRY and CDR2 SYGVKD. The CDR3 contains 15 residues. The V gene end was trimmed by 10 bases and the J gene end by 7 bases; junction bases not matched to a gene: 16.

This clonotype was found a few times. The rearrangement links TRBV7-3 to TRBJ2-2; 7 bases are shared with TRBD2. Germline CDR1 and CDR2: SGHTA and FQGTGA. The V and J ends lost 5 bases and 0 bases, in that order; junction bases with no gene match: 6. The CDR3 runs 16 residues. This chain's CDR3 is CASSPPSGTNTGELFF. Here the CDR3 DNA reads TGTGCCAGCAGCCCTCCCAGCGGGACGAACACCGGGGAGCTGTTTTTT.

The CDR3 DNA reads TGTGCCAGCTCGAAGGGCGTTTCACCCCTCCACTTT. Amino acid sequence: CASSKGVSPLHF. This chain uses TRBV6-5 with TRBJ1-6; D not certain. CDR3 size: 12 residues. The ends were cut back, 8 bases at V and 9 bases at J, with 11 bases in the middle. Germline CDR1 reads MNHEY; CDR2 reads SVGAGI.

This clonotype was detected many times. J is TRBJ2-3 and V is TRBV20-1, with D uncertain. The CDR3 covers 13 residues. Trimming removed 6 bases from V and 4 bases from J, with 14 bases in between. Looked up from germline, CDR1 is DFQATT and CDR2 is SNEGSKA (reference sequence). The CDR3 bases are TGCAGTGCATCTTCACCGGGCGCAGATACGCAGTATTTT. Amino acids: CSASSPGADTQYF.